This TCR beta chain was sequenced during a study of shared clonotypes between healthy human individuals. TCRdb's table, derived via immunoSEQ multiplex PCR, lists solely in-frame clones and lacks some. The table lists some 1.5 million clones, around 98% of them singletons. Details on this clone: Because the CDR3's place on the DNA is in doubt, the DNA is left out and the CDR3 is given as listed by TCRdb.

With termini counted, the CDR3 has 17 amino acids. From germline, CDR1 is SGHNT and CDR2 YYREEE (reference sequence). V gene TRBV5-4 combines with J gene TRBJ2-3; TRBD2, the table's D call, was not compared with the DNA. Sequenced sample: naive CD4+ T cells sorted from blood. Noted subset: CD45RA+ positively selected. This receptor was obtained from a man aged 25-45 years in good health. The CDR3 sequence: CASSWASGLSGQDTQYF.